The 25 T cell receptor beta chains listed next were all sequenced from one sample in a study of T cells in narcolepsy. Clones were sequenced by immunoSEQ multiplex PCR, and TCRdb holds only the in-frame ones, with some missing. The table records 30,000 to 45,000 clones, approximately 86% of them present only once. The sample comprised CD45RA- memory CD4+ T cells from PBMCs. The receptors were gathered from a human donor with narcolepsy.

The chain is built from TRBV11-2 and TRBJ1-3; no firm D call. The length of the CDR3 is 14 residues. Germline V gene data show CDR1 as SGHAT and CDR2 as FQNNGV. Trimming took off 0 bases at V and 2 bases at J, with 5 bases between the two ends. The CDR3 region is CASSLDFPGNTIYF. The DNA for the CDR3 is TGTGCCAGCAGCTTAGACTTCCCTGGAAACACCATATATTTT.

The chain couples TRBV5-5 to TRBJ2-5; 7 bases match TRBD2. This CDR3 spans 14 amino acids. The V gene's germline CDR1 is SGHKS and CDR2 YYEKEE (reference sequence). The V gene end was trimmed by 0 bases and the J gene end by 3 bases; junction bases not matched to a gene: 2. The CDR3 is CASSLAGLEETQYF. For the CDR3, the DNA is TGTGCCAGCAGCTTGGCCGGACTAGAAGAGACCCAGTACTTC.

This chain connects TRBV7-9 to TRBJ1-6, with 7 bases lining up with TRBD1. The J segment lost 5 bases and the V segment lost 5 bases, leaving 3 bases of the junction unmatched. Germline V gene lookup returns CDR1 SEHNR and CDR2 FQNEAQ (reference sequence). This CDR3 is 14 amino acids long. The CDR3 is CASSRDSNNSPLHF. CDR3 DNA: TGTGCCAGCAGCCGGGACAGCAATAATTCACCCCTCCACTTT.

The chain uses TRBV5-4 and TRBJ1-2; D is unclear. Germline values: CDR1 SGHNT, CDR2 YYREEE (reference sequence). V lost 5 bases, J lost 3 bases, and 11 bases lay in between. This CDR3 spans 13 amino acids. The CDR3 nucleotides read TGTGCCAGCAGTTCGGAAGGGTACTATGGCTACACCTTC. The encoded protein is CASSSEGYYGYTF.

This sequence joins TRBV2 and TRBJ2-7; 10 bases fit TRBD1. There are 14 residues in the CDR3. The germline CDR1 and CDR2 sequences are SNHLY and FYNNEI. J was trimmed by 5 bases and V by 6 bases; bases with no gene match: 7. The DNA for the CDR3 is TGTGCCAGCAGCCCGGGACAGGGGTTTAACGAGCAGTACTTC. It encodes CASSPGQGFNEQYF.

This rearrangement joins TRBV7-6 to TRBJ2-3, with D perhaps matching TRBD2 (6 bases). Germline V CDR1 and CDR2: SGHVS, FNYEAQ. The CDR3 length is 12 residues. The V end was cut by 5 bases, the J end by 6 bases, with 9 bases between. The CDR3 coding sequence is TGTGCCAGCAGCGGGAGGCGGGATACGCAGTATTTT. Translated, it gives CASSGRRDTQYF.

The CDR3 sequence: CASSVVGGHLSYEQYF. The DNA for the CDR3 is TGTGCCAGCAGCGTAGTTGGGGGGCACCTTTCCTACGAGCAGTACTTC. The V and J genes are TRBV9 and TRBJ2-7; D may match TRBD1 or TRBD2 (6 bases each). The CDR3 has 16 amino acids. The V end was cut by 0 bases, the J end by 1 base, with 14 bases between. CDR1 and CDR2 (germline): SGDLS, YYNGEE. The full variable domain, in which reference TRBV9 and TRBJ2-7 provide the parts outside the CDR3, is DSGVTQTPKHLITATGQRVTLRCSPRSGDLSVYWYQQSLDQGLQFLIQYYNGEERAKGNILERFSAQQFPDLHSELNLSSLELGDSALYFCASSVVGGHLSYEQYFGPGTRLTVT.

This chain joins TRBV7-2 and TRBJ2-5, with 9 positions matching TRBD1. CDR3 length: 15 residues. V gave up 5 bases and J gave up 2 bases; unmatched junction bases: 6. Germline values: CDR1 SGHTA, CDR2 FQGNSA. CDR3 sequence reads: CASSDRDRAQETQYF. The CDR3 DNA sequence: TGTGCCAGCAGCGACCGGGACAGGGCACAAGAGACCCAGTACTTC.

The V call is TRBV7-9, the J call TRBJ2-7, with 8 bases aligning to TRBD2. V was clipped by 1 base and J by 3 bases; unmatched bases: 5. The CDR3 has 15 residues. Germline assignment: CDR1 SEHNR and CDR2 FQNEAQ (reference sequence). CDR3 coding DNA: TGTGCCAGCAGCTTAGAGGGCGGGGGGAACTACGAGCAGTACTTC. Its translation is CASSLEGGGNYEQYF.

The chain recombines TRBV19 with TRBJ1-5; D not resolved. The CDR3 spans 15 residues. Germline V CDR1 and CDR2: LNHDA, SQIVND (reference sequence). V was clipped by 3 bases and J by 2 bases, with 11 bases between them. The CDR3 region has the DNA TGTGCCAGTAGTATTTCGGGAATTGGCAATCAGCCCCAGCATTTT. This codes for CASSISGIGNQPQHF. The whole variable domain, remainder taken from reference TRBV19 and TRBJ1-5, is DGGITQSPKYLFRKEGQNVTLSCEQNLNHDAMYWYRQDPGQGLRLIYYSQIVNDFQKGDIAEGYSVSREKKESFPLTVTSAQKNPTAFYLCASSISGIGNQPQHFGDGTRLSIL.

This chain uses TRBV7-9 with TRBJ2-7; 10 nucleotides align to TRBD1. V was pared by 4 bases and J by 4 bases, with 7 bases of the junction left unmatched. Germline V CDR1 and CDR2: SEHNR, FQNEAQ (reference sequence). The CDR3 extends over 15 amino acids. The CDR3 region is CASSWAGTGVYEQYF. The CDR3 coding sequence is TGTGCCAGCAGCTGGGCCGGGACAGGGGTATACGAGCAGTACTTC.

The CDR3 nucleotides read TGCGCCAGCAGCCAAGTCCCGTCTAGCGGGGGGCAGAGAGATACGCAGTATTTT. Its translation is CASSQVPSSGGQRDTQYF. The chain recombines TRBV4-3 with TRBJ2-3; 11 bases align to TRBD2. The J segment lost 5 bases and the V segment lost 1 base, leaving 11 bases of the junction unmatched. This CDR3 is 18 amino acids long. The germline CDR1 and CDR2 sequences are LGHNA and YSLEER.

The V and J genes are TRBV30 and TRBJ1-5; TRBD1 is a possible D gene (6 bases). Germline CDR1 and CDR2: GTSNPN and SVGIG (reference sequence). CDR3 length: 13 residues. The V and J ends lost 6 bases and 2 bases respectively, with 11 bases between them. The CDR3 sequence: CACQGGRNQPQHF. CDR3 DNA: TGTGCCTGCCAAGGGGGGCGCAATCAGCCCCAGCATTTT.

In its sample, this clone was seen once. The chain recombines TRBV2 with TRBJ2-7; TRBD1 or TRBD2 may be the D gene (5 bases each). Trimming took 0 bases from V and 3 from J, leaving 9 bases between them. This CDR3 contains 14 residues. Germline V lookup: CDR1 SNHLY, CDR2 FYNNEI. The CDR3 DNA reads TGTGCCAGCAGTGAAGCGCTTGGGGGCTACGAGCAGTACTTC. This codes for CASSEALGGYEQYF.

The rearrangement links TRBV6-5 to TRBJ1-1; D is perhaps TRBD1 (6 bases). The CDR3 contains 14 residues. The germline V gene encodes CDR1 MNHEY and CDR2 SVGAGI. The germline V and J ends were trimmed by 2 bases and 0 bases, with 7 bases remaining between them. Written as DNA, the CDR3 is TGTGCCAGCAGTTACACAGGGCTGAACACTGAAGCTTTCTTT. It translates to CASSYTGLNTEAFF.

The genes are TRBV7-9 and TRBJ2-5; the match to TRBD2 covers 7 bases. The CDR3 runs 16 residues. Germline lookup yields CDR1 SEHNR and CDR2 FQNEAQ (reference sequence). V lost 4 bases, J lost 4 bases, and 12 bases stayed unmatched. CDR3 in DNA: TGTGCCAGCAGCTCGCATTTGGGAGGGGAGCGAGAGACCCAGTACTTC. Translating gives CASSSHLGGERETQYF.

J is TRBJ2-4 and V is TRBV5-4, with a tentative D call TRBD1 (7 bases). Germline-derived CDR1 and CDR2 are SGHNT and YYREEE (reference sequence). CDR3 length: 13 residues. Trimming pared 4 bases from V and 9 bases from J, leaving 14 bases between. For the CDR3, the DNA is TGTGCCAGCAGCGGAGGGACAGAGAGCATTCAGTACTTC. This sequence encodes CASSGGTESIQYF.

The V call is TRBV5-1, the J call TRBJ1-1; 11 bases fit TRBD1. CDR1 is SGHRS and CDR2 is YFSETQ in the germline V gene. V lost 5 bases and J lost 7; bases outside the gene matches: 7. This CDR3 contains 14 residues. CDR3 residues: CASSSSGTGGEAFF. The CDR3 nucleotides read TGCGCCAGCAGTTCATCCGGGACAGGGGGTGAAGCTTTCTTT.

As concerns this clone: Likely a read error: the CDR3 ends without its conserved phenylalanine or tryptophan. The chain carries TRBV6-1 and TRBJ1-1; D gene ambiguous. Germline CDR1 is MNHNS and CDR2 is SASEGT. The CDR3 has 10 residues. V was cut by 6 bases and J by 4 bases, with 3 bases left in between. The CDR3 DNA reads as TGTGCCAGCAGGATCACTGAAGCTTTCCTT. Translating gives CASRITEAFL.

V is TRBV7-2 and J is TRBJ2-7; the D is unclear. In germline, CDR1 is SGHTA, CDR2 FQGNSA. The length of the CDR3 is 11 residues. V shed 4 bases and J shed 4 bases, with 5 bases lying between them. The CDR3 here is CASSSPYEQYF. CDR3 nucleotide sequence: TGTGCCAGCAGCTCCCCTTACGAGCAGTACTTC.

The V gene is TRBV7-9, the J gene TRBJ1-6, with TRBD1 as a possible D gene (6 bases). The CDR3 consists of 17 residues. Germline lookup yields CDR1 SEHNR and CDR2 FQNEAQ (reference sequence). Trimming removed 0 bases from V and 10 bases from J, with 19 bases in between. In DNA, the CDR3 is TGTGCCAGCAGCTTAGCAGTGGGGGGCGCTGGGTCATCACCCCTCCACTTT. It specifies CASSLAVGGAGSSPLHF.

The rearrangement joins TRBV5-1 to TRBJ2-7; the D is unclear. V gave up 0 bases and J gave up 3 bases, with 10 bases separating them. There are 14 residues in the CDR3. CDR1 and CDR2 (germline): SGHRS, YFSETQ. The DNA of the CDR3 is TGCGCCAGCAGCTTGGGCGACGCTGACTACGAGCAGTACTTC. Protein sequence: CASSLGDADYEQYF.

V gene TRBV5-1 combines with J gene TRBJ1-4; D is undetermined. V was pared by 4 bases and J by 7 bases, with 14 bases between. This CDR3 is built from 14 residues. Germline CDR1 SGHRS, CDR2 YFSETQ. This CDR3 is CASSHPGHTEKLFF. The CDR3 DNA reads TGCGCCAGCAGCCATCCGGGCCATACTGAAAAACTGTTTTTT.

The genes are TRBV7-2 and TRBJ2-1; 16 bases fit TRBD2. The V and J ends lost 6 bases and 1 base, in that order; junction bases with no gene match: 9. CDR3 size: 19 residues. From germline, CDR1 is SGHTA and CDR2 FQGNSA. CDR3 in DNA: TGTGCCAGCAGATCACCCGGGACTAGCGGGGGGGCGTCCTACAATGAGCAGTTCTTC. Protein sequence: CASRSPGTSGGASYNEQFF. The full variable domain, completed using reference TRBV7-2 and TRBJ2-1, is GAGVSQSPSNKVTEKGKDVELRCDPISGHTALYWYRQSLGQGLEFLIYFQGNSAPDKSGLPSDRFSAERTGGSVSTLTIQRTQQEDSAVYLCASRSPGTSGGASYNEQFFGPGTRLTVL.

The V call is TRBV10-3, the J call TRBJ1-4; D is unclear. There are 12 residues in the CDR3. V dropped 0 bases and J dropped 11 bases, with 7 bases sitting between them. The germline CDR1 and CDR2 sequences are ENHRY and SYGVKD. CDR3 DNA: TGTGCCATCAGTGAGTCGGAGGAGAAACTGTTTTTT. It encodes CAISESEEKLFF.